The clone carrying this TCR beta chain has at least ten counts. As yet, its antigen is unknown. Symptoms, serum thyroxine and TRAb, thyroid ultrasound, and orbital computed tomography formed the diagnostic basis. V trimming: 6 bases; J trimming: 11 bases; junction bases outside the gene matches: 7. The CDR3 sequence is 12 residues long. The data originate from a study of Graves' ophthalmopathy and Graves' hyperthyroidism. Notes on the study in general: Blood shared most expanded thyroid clonotypes above 0.001 frequency. Researchers report that a 13-signature model separated ophthalmopathy from stable hyperthyroidism, posting about 91% sensitivity and about 78% specificity.

The authors amplified TCR beta CDR3 regions, and they did so from RNA transcripts for repertoire sequencing. An opening RT-PCR round employed HTBI primers and preceded a second-round multiplex PCR. Via MiXCR, TCRdb re-called the multiplex PCR reads, giving one row per CDR3 protein. The repertoire holds under 350,000 distinct CDR3 sequences, with roughly 17% as singletons. V usage is TRBV12-3 or TRBV12-4 and J usage is TRBJ1-1; 9 positions match TRBD1. The origin of this receptor is an adult man with Graves' ophthalmopathy. The sample comprised peripheral blood. The CDR3, as DNA: TGTGCCAGCAGCTGGACAGGGGTTGCCGCTTTCTTT. It encodes CASSWTGVAAFF.